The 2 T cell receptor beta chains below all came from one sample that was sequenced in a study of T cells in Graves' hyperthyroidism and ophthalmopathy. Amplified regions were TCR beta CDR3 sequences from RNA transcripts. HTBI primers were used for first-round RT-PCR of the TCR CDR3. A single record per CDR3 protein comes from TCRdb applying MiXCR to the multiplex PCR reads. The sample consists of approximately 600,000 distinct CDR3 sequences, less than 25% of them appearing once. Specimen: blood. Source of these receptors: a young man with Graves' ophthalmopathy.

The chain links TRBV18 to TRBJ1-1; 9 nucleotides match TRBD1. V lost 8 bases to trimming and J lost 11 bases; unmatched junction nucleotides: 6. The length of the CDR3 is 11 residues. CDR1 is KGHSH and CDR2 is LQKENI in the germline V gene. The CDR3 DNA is TGTGCCAGCCGGGACAGGGTGGCGGCTTTCTTT. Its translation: CASRDRVAAFF.

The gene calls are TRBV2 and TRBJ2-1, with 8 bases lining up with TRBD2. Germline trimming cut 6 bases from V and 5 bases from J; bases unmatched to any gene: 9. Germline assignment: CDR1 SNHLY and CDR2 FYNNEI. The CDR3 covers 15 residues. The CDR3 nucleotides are TGTGCCAGCAGGGCCGGGGGGGCCCCTAACAATGAGCAGTTCTTC. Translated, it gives CASRAGGAPNNEQFF.